This T cell receptor beta chain is drawn from a study of blood T cell repertoires in COVID-19 (dated by TCRdb to between 2020 and 2021). Some background on the complete study: The collaborator samples originated in the United States, Italy and Spain and spanned the acute and convalescent phases of COVID-19. The material from the prospective study consisted of cDNA or gDNA derived from T cells, B-cell-depleted T cells, or PBMCs. Deeply sampled blood TCRbeta repertoires from subjects exposed to, actively infected with, or recovered from COVID-19 were included in the dataset. A freely available public database, intended as a resource for researchers studying the immune response to SARS-CoV-2, is where the repertoires were released. The samples were drawn from two sources: the first 160 participants of the ongoing ImmuneRACE study, and 1,200 or so subjects contributed by 6 global collaborators. A de-identified subject ID, COVID-19 status, age in years and sex were almost always included in the sample metadata. Where HLA class I and class II types were available, the types were taken from metadata supplied by the sample provider, not from assay-based typing. Broad study findings and their caveats: The amount of clinical and demographic metadata varied by source and participant and was provided uncurated.

TCRbeta CDR3 regions were amplified from genomic DNA by means of the immunoSEQ Assay, a bias-controlled multiplex PCR. Under the source paper's analysis protocol: The number of nucleated cells in each sample was estimated from the amplification of reference gene primers within the assay. To quantify the absolute abundance of each unique TCRbeta CDR3 rearrangement, sequence reads were collapsed and filtered. For each sample, productive Simpson clonality was calculated as the square root of Simpson's diversity index across productive rearrangements. The table comes from immuneACCESS by way of TCRdb, which keeps in-frame sequences with V and J called. Part of the clones is missing from these tables; in studies checked, under half for an unresolved V gene and the rest for unknown reasons. V, J and clone size derive from that table, while D and trimming were established from the DNA sequence. The sample data list some 230,000 clones, and 84% of these were observed just once. The biggest ten clones account for 2% to 2.5% of the sample.

Concerning this clone itself: Its antigen is currently not known. There are no base qualities to consult, and no much larger clone falls within one base.

Collaborating institutions collected whole blood in K2EDTA tubes following their own protocols. For TCRbeta analysis, collaborators shipped samples in one of three forms: frozen whole blood, isolated PBMCs, or DNA extracted from either of those sample types. V trim: 5 bases; J trim: 7 bases; unmatched bases: 5. The CDR3 has 13 amino acids, counting the end cysteine and phenylalanine. Of the read, only the CDR3 DNA is kept; its 39 bases are in frame from base 1. CDR1 and CDR2 are read off the germline V gene as SGHNT and YENEEA. The sample was peripheral blood. The sequence was obtained from a woman aged 55-69 years with acute or convalescent COVID-19. The sequence joins TRBV11-3 to TRBJ2-7, with 10 central nucleotides matching TRBD1. The bases read TGTGCCAGCAGCCGCGGGACAGGGGATGAGCAGTACTTC. This codes for CASSRGTGDEQYF.